The next 9 T cell receptor beta chains were all read from a single sample in a study of cytomegalovirus exposure and HLA in healthy donors. The table came from immunoSEQ multiplex PCR; TCRdb's copy has only in-frame clones and leaves some out. In the table there are roughly 130,000 clones, about nine tenths of which are singletons. The sequenced material came from PBMCs. Receptor source: a man younger than 30 in good health and CMV-seronegative.

The V gene is TRBV29-1, the J gene TRBJ2-7, with TRBD1 identical over 10 bases. Germline trimming cut 6 bases from V and 3 bases from J; bases unmatched to any gene: 5. Germline V CDR1 and CDR2: SQVTM, ANQGSEA. The CDR3 loop spans 13 amino acids. CDR3 coding DNA: TGCAGCGTGGTAGGACAGGGGGTCTACGAGCAGTACTTC. It is translated as CSVVGQGVYEQYF.

This clone appeared a single time. The chain employs TRBV5-4 and TRBJ1-2; 9 nucleotides line up with TRBD1. J was trimmed by 4 bases and V by 4 bases; bases with no gene match: 17. The CDR3 has 18 residues. Germline-derived CDR1 and CDR2 are SGHNT and YYREEE (reference sequence). CDR3 region: CASSTTGTGTPPLYGYTF. As DNA, the CDR3 is TGTGCCAGCAGCACAACCGGGACAGGGACTCCTCCCCTCTATGGCTACACCTTC.

The J gene is TRBJ1-5, the V gene TRBV7-9, with D perhaps TRBD1 (6 bases). The CDR3 sequence is 15 residues long. V shed 5 bases and J shed 8 bases, with 19 bases lying between them. CDR1 and CDR2 (germline): SEHNR, FQNEAQ (reference sequence). CDR3 bases: TGTGCCAGCAGCCCCAGTGGGCAGGGGTACGAGCCCCAGCATTTT. Its protein is CASSPSGQGYEPQHF.

The rearrangement uses TRBV28 and TRBJ2-7; D remains ambiguous. This CDR3 spans 12 amino acids. Germline CDR1 and CDR2: MDHEN and SYDVKM. V was clipped by 6 bases and J by 3 bases, with 9 bases between them. CDR3 in amino acids: CASSQIHYEQYF. The DNA of the CDR3 is TGTGCCAGCAGCCAAATACACTACGAGCAGTACTTC.

This sequence joins TRBV9 and TRBJ2-1; D is perhaps TRBD2 (5 bases). V lost 0 bases, J lost 0 bases, and 13 bases lay in between. Germline lookup yields CDR1 SGDLS and CDR2 YYNGEE. The CDR3 contains 17 residues. The CDR3 region has the DNA TGTGCCAGCAGCGTAGCGGGTAGCGTAAGCTCCTACAATGAGCAGTTCTTC. It encodes CASSVAGSVSSYNEQFF.

This clone was observed a handful of times. V is TRBV7-2 and J is TRBJ2-2; a weak D match, TRBD1 (5 bases). The CDR3 contains 13 residues. V lost 2 bases and J lost 4, with 5 bases in between. The germline V gene encodes CDR1 SGHTA and CDR2 FQGNSA. CDR3 loop: CASSLTGTGELFF. Here the CDR3 DNA reads TGTGCCAGCAGCTTAACAGGCACCGGGGAGCTGTTTTTT.

The V call is TRBV9, the J call TRBJ2-3; tentatively, D is TRBD2 (6 bases). In germline, CDR1 is SGDLS, CDR2 YYNGEE. The CDR3 spans 16 residues. The V end lost 3 bases, the J end lost 0 bases, and 14 bases lay between the germline ends. The DNA for the CDR3 is TGTGCCAGCAGCGCCCTCTCTGGGGGGAGCACAGATACGCAGTATTTT. It codes for CASSALSGGSTDTQYF.

V is TRBV11-2 and J is TRBJ1-2, with 7 bases matching TRBD1. Germline CDR1 SGHAT, CDR2 FQNNGV. This CDR3 region has 16 residues. Germline trimming cut 3 bases from V and 3 bases from J; bases unmatched to any gene: 10. The DNA for the CDR3 is TGTGCCAGCAGCTTTAGTCTAGCCGGGACAGACTATGGCTACACCTTC. This gives the protein CASSFSLAGTDYGYTF.

V and J are TRBV28 and TRBJ2-1; tentatively, D is TRBD2 (5 bases). Germline-derived CDR1 and CDR2 are MDHEN and SYDVKM. The CDR3 sequence is 13 residues long. Trimming removed 5 bases at V and 9 bases at J, with 14 bases between. The CDR3 sequence is CASSVLFGGEQFF. CDR3 coding DNA: TGTGCCAGCAGTGTTTTGTTTGGAGGTGAGCAGTTCTTC. The whole variable domain, filled in from reference TRBV28 and TRBJ2-1, reads DVKVTQSSRYLVKRTGEKVFLECVQDMDHENMFWYRQDPGLGLRLIYFSYDVKMKEKGDIPEGYSVSREKKERFSLILESASTNQTSMYLCASSVLFGGEQFFGPGTRLTVL.